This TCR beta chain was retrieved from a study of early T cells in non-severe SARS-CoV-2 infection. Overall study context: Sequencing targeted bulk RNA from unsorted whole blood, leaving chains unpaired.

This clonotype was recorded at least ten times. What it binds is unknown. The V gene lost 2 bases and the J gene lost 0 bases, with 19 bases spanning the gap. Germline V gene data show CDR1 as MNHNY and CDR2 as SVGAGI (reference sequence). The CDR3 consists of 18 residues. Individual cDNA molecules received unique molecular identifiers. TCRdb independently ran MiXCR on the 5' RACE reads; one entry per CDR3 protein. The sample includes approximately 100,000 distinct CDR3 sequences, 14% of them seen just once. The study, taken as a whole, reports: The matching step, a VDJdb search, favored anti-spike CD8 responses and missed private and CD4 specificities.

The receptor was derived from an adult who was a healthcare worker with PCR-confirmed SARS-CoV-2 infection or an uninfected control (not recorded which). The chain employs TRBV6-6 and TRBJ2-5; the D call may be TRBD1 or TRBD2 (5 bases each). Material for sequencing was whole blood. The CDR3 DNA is TGTGCCAGCAGTTACCTCGGGCCCGGGGCCCTGTACCAAGAGACCCAGTACTTC. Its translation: CASSYLGPGALYQETQYF.